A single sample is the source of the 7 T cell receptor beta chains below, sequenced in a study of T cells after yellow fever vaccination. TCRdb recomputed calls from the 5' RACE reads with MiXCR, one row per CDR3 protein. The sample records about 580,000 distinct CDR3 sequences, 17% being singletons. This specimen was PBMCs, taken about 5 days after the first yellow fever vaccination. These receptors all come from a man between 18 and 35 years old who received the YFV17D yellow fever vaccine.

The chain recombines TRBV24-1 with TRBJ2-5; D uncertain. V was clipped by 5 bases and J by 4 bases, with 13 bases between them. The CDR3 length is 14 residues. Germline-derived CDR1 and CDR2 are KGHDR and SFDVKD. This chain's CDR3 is CATSVWPRRETQYF. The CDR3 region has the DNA TGTGCCACCAGTGTTTGGCCCAGACGAGAGACCCAGTACTTC.

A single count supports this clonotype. This chain's CDR3 is CASSPYGGTYNEQFF. Here the CDR3 DNA reads TGTGCCAGCAGTCCCTACGGGGGGACCTACAATGAGCAGTTCTTC. The chain joins TRBV12-3 or TRBV12-4 to TRBJ2-1; 7 bases are a match to TRBD2. The CDR3 is 15 amino acids. With 5 bases clipped from V and 2 bases from J, the junction kept 6 bases outside the gene matches.

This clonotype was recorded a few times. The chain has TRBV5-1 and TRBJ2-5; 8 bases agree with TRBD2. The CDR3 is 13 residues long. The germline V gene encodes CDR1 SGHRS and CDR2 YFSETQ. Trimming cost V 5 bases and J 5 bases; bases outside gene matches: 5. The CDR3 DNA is TGCGCCAGCAGACGCGGGGGGATGGAGACCCAGTACTTC. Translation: CASRRGGMETQYF.

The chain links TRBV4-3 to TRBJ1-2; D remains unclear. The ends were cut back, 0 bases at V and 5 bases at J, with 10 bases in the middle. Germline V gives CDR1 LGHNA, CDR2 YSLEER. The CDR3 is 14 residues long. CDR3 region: CASSQEMELYGYTF. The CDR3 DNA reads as TGCGCCAGCAGCCAAGAGATGGAACTATATGGCTACACCTTC.

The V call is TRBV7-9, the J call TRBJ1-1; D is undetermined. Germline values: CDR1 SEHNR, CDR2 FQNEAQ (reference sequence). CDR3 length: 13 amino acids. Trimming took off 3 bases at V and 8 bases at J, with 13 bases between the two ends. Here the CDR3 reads CASSLYVQGEAFF. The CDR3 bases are TGTGCCAGCAGCTTGTACGTTCAAGGGGAAGCTTTCTTT.

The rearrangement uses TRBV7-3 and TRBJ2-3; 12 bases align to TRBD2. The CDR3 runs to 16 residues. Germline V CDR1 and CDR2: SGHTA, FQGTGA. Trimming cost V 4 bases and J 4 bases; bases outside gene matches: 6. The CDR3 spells CASSSRLAGAADTQYF. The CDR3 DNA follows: TGTGCCAGCAGCTCCAGACTAGCGGGGGCCGCAGATACGCAGTATTTT.

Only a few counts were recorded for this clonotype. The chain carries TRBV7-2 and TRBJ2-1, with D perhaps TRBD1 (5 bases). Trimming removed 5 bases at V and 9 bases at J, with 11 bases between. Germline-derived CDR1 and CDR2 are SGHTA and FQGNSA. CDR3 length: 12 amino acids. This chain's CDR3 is CASSQDSTEQFF. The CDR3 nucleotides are TGTGCCAGCAGCCAAGACAGTACTGAGCAGTTCTTC.